This TCR beta chain was sequenced during a study of T cells after posttransplantation cyclophosphamide. This related bone marrow graft donor gave peripheral blood on the day of marrow donation. The table came from immunoSEQ multiplex PCR; TCRdb's copy has only in-frame clones and leaves some out. The data contain tens of thousands of clones, roughly two thirds of them seen just once; the ten biggest clones take up 0.65% to 0.75%. This CDR3 contains 15 residues. V trimming: 0 bases; J trimming: 5 bases; junction bases outside the gene matches: 7. Germline assignment: CDR1 SGHRS and CDR2 YFSETQ. Turning to this clone: Its antigen is as yet unknown.

Study-level findings and limits: TRB clonality was highly associated with recipient CMV seropositivity and reactivation. Tissue-infiltrating T cells from skin or gut overlapped little with blood T cells. Later post-transplant blood repertoires were often dominated by donor CD8+ memory clones.

Sequencing was carried out using memory CD4+ T cells sorted from PBMCs. The V call is TRBV5-1, the J call TRBJ1-1, with 7 bases identical to TRBD1. The receptor was isolated from a woman aged 60-70 years in good health, CMV-negative, and a related stem cell transplant donor. The CDR3 sequence is CASSLDTGVRTEAFF. The CDR3 nucleotides are TGCGCCAGCAGCTTGGATACAGGGGTGAGGACTGAAGCTTTCTTT.